These 26 T cell receptor beta chains were all obtained from the same sample, sequenced in a study of regulatory T cells in long-lasting Graves disease. Time point given: persistent/refractory GD, antithyroid drugs over 5 years with positive TRAb. RNA from PBMCs was the source of the TCR library. In building TCR beta libraries, iRepertoire HTBI primers were used together with Arm-PCR of CDR3 regions. TCRdb processed the multiplex PCR reads anew with MiXCR; each CDR3 protein has one entry. The sample yields 360,000 or so distinct CDR3 sequences, approximately 23% seen once. The starting material was peripheral blood mononuclear cells (PBMCs), obtained when the disease was refractory, from a patient treated with antithyroid drugs. These receptors were obtained from a middle-aged woman with Graves disease.

This clonotype was counted only a few times. The chain couples TRBV10-2 to TRBJ2-2; D unresolved. Germline V lookup: CDR1 WSHSY, CDR2 SAAADI. This CDR3 is built from 13 residues. V was clipped by 6 bases and J by 4 bases, with 9 bases between them. DNA for the CDR3: TGCGCCAGCAGGGGCGTGAGCACCGGGGAGCTGTTTTTT. Translation gives CASRGVSTGELFF.

V usage is TRBV5-1 and J usage is TRBJ2-2, with TRBD1 matching 7 bases. The CDR3 consists of 15 residues. J was trimmed by 1 base and V by 4 bases; bases with no gene match: 4. Germline CDR1 is SGHRS and CDR2 is YFSETQ. The chain's CDR3 is CASSLRTGNTGELFF. CDR3 bases: TGCGCCAGCAGCCTCCGGACAGGGAACACCGGGGAGCTGTTTTTT.

This clonotype showed up many times. The chain couples TRBV11-2 to TRBJ1-5; D uncertain. Germline assignment: CDR1 SGHAT and CDR2 FQNNGV. V lost 8 bases and J 5 bases, leaving 13 bases between the germline ends. The CDR3 totals 13 residues. CDR3 DNA sequence: TGTGCCAGCTCGCTAGCCAGAGATCAGCCCCAGCATTTT. It is translated as CASSLARDQPQHF.

This clonotype was observed a handful of times. The J gene is TRBJ2-2, the V gene TRBV6-5, with D perhaps matching TRBD2 (5 bases). The germline V gene encodes CDR1 MNHEY and CDR2 SVGAGI. The V end lost 2 bases, the J end lost 0 bases, and 10 bases lay between the germline ends. CDR3 size: 16 residues. The CDR3 DNA sequence: TGTGCCAGCAGTTACCGAGGACTTCCGAACACCGGGGAGCTGTTTTTT. Its protein is CASSYRGLPNTGELFF.

The chain employs TRBV12-3 or TRBV12-4 and TRBJ2-2, with D tentatively TRBD2 (7 bases). The CDR3 extends over 15 amino acids. V lost 6 bases and J lost 2, with 13 bases in between. The CDR3 nucleotides read TGTGCCAGCAGAGCCCGGGGGGCAAACACCGGGGAGCTGTTTTTT. The encoded protein is CASRARGANTGELFF.

This clonotype was seen repeatedly, ten times or more. This chain connects TRBV28 to TRBJ2-7, with 9 bases that match TRBD1. The CDR3 spans 15 residues. From germline, CDR1 is MDHEN and CDR2 SYDVKM. V dropped 7 bases and J dropped 5; count of bases not matched to a gene: 12. CDR3 nucleotides: TGTGCCAGCAACCACCCCCGACAGGGGGTAAACGAGCAGTACTTC. Translation: CASNHPRQGVNEQYF.

The chain employs TRBV7-8 and TRBJ1-5; 8 nucleotides align to TRBD1. The trim removed 2 bases at V and 7 bases at J, leaving 19 bases unmatched. This CDR3 is 19 amino acids long. The germline V gene encodes CDR1 SGHVS and CDR2 FQNEAQ. CDR3 DNA: TGTGCCAGCAGCTTAAATCCAGGGGGCCTCATCGCGGTGGACCAGCCCCAGCATTTT. Translated: CASSLNPGGLIAVDQPQHF.

In this sample, this clonotype turned up many times. The V call is TRBV10-3, the J call TRBJ2-5; possibly TRBD2 for D (6 bases). CDR3 length: 14 residues. Trimming cost V 6 bases and J 5 bases, with 16 bases left between them. CDR1 is ENHRY and CDR2 is SYGVKD in the germline V gene. CDR3 sequence: CAISSPSSVETQYF. The CDR3, as DNA: TGTGCCATCAGCTCGCCTTCTAGCGTGGAGACCCAGTACTTC.

The chain joins TRBV19 to TRBJ1-5; 7 bases are shared with TRBD1. This CDR3 comprises 13 residues. V lost 10 bases and J lost 2; bases outside the gene matches: 5. CDR1 and CDR2 (germline): LNHDA, SQIVND (reference sequence). The CDR3 region has the DNA TGTGCCAATCAGGGGGTGGGCAATCAGCCCCAGCATTTT. Amino acids: CANQGVGNQPQHF.

This clonotype was seen repeatedly, ten times or more. This chain joins TRBV19 and TRBJ2-5; the D is unclear. Germline CDR1 LNHDA, CDR2 SQIVND (reference sequence). Trimming removed 5 bases from V and 3 bases from J, with 7 bases in between. The CDR3 has 12 amino acids. CDR3 DNA sequence: TGTGCCAGTAGTGAGCAGGAAGAGACCCAGTACTTC. Translation gives CASSEQEETQYF.

V is TRBV28 and J is TRBJ2-1; TRBD2 agrees at 10 bases. V trimming: 5 bases; J trimming: 4 bases; junction bases outside the gene matches: 17. The V gene's germline CDR1 is MDHEN and CDR2 SYDVKM. The CDR3 length is 19 residues. CDR3 nucleotides: TGTGCCAGCAGTCCAAGGACTAGCGGAGGACTAGGGATTTACAATGAGCAGTTCTTC. This encodes CASSPRTSGGLGIYNEQFF.

This clonotype has at least ten counts. This chain uses TRBV7-8 with TRBJ1-1; D gene uncertain. The CDR3 consists of 12 residues. Trimming took off 5 bases at V and 11 bases at J, with 15 bases between the two ends. The germline V gene has CDR1 SGHVS and CDR2 FQNEAQ. The CDR3 nucleotides are TGTGCCAGCAGCCAAACCAACCGGAGGGCTTTCTTT. It codes for CASSQTNRRAFF. The full variable domain, rest sourced from reference TRBV7-8 and TRBJ1-1, is GAGVSQSPRYKVAKRGQDVALRCDPISGHVSLFWYQQALGQGPEFLTYFQNEAQLDKSGLPSDRFFAERPEGSVSTLKIQRTQQEDSAVYLCASSQTNRRAFFGQGTRLTVV.

A few counts support this clonotype. This rearrangement joins TRBV7-9 to TRBJ2-2, with D hard to call. Trimming stripped 4 bases from V and 9 bases from J, with 21 bases between. In germline, CDR1 is SEHNR, CDR2 FQNEAQ (reference sequence). This CDR3 is 16 amino acids long. The CDR3 DNA is TGTGCCAGCAGCTCATCACGATTCGTGGTTGTGAGGGAGCTGTTTTTT. Translated, it gives CASSSSRFVVVRELFF.

This clonotype has more than one count but fewer than ten. The V and J genes are TRBV2 and TRBJ2-3; TRBD2 matches at 7 bases. Trimming cost V 4 bases and J 2 bases; bases outside gene matches: 6. Germline CDR1 reads SNHLY; CDR2 reads FYNNEI. This CDR3 is 15 amino acids long. The chain's CDR3 is CASSGEGLPTDTQYF. CDR3 coding DNA: TGTGCCAGCAGTGGGGAGGGCCTTCCCACAGATACGCAGTATTTT.

CDR3 nucleotide sequence: TGTGCCAGCAGCTACGTAGCGGGTGAGGCACATACGCAGTATTTT. Translation gives CASSYVAGEAHTQYF. V usage is TRBV7-9 and J usage is TRBJ2-3; 7 nucleotides align to TRBD2. CDR3 length: 15 amino acids. Germline CDR1 reads SEHNR; CDR2 reads FQNEAQ (reference sequence). The ends lost 4 bases at V and 7 bases at J; junction bases unmatched: 11.

In this sample, this clonotype turned up many times. The chain combines TRBV12-3 or TRBV12-4 with TRBJ1-1; D is unresolved. V shed 3 bases and J shed 6 bases, with 14 bases lying between them. This CDR3 is built from 14 residues. CDR3 in DNA: TGTGCCAGCAGTTTCGGCAGGAGGGTACCTGAAGCTTTCTTT. It is translated as CASSFGRRVPEAFF.

Remarks on this clonotype: A read error may be the cause here, since a much bigger clone is one base away. The chain combines TRBV6-5 with TRBJ2-2; TRBD2 might be the D (5 bases). In germline, CDR1 is MNHEY, CDR2 SVGAGI. The CDR3 spans 14 residues. CDR3 DNA sequence: TGTGCCAGCAGTTACGCTATGGGTACCGGGGAGCTGGTTTTT. Translating gives CASSYAMGTGELVF.

This clonotype occurred a few times. V gene TRBV9 combines with J gene TRBJ1-4, with TRBD1 identical over 9 bases. Germline CDR1 SGDLS, CDR2 YYNGEE. This CDR3 comprises 14 residues. Trimming removed 3 bases from V and 6 bases from J; junction bases left unmatched: 3. CDR3 sequence (DNA): TGTGCCAGCAGCGCTTGGGACAGGGATGAAAAACTGTTTTTT. Its translation is CASSAWDRDEKLFF.

The chain carries TRBV4-1 and TRBJ2-3; a possible D gene is TRBD2 (5 bases). The germline V gene has CDR1 MGHRA and CDR2 YSYEKL. This CDR3 spans 15 amino acids. V lost 4 bases and J lost 6, with 17 bases in between. This CDR3 is CASSPHRGQRDTQYF. For the CDR3, the DNA is TGCGCCAGCAGCCCTCACAGAGGGCAACGCGATACGCAGTATTTT.

The rearrangement links TRBV5-5 to TRBJ1-5; 7 bases agree with TRBD1. The CDR3 runs to 15 residues. V gave up 4 bases and J gave up 7 bases; unmatched junction bases: 11. The V gene's germline CDR1 is SGHKS and CDR2 YYEKEE (reference sequence). DNA of the CDR3: TGTGCCAGCAGCCTCGTTACAGGGGAATGGCAGCCCCAGCATTTT. As protein: CASSLVTGEWQPQHF.

The chain couples TRBV5-1 to TRBJ1-1, with TRBD1 identical over 8 bases. Per germline, CDR1 SGHRS and CDR2 YFSETQ. This CDR3 comprises 15 residues. V was clipped by 2 bases and J by 6 bases; unmatched bases: 9. The CDR3 sequence is CASSFRTGPNPEAFF. The CDR3, as DNA: TGCGCCAGCAGCTTTAGGACAGGGCCTAACCCTGAAGCTTTCTTT.

The V and J genes are TRBV10-2 and TRBJ2-7; 7 bases match TRBD2. CDR3 length: 12 residues. J gave up 5 bases and V 7 bases, and 5 bases lay outside the gene matches. Germline-derived CDR1 and CDR2 are WSHSY and SAAADI. CDR3 region: CASTGGSDEQYF. CDR3 nucleotides: TGCGCCAGCACAGGCGGGAGTGACGAGCAGTACTTC.

This clonotype occurred many times. This chain links TRBV12-3 or TRBV12-4 with TRBJ2-7, with D perhaps TRBD1 (6 bases). V shed 5 bases and J shed 3 bases, with 11 bases lying between them. This CDR3 has 13 residues. The DNA for the CDR3 is TGTGCCAGCAGTCCACAGGGATTCTACGAGCAGTACTTC. Translating it yields CASSPQGFYEQYF.

This clonotype was picked up many times. V and J are TRBV7-8 and TRBJ2-5, with D perhaps matching TRBD2 (6 bases). Germline assignment: CDR1 SGHVS and CDR2 FQNEAQ. V was clipped by 4 bases and J by 8 bases, with 32 bases between them. The CDR3 has 19 amino acids. CDR3 loop: CASSYADWGLADGKRTQYF. The CDR3 DNA is TGTGCCAGCAGCTATGCCGATTGGGGGTTAGCGGACGGCAAGAGAACCCAGTACTTC.

DNA for the CDR3: TGTGCCATCAGTGATCAGCACAGTTACGAGCAGTACTTC. It codes for CAISDQHSYEQYF. This chain uses TRBV10-3 with TRBJ2-7; unclear D gene. This CDR3 contains 13 residues. The V gene lost 3 bases and the J gene lost 4 bases, with 10 bases spanning the gap. Germline lookup yields CDR1 ENHRY and CDR2 SYGVKD.

V is TRBV29-1 and J is TRBJ2-6; D might be TRBD1 (5 bases). This CDR3 is 15 amino acids long. CDR1 is SQVTM and CDR2 is ANQGSEA in the germline V gene. V was clipped by 7 bases and J by 2 bases, with 15 bases between them. This CDR3 reads CSATTGSTGANVLTF. The CDR3 DNA follows: TGCAGCGCCACAACAGGTTCCACTGGGGCCAACGTCCTGACTTTC.